This is a list of T cell receptor beta chains from one sample in a study of shared clonotypes between healthy human individuals. Clones were read by immunoSEQ multiplex PCR, and TCRdb kept only the in-frame ones, dropping some. The data contain 2,500,000 or so clones, around 90% of them singletons. The sequenced sample consisted of naive CD4+ T cells from PBMCs. The receptors were sampled from a man aged 18 to 29 in good health. Some clones in this sample may be carry-over from other donors' samples. Each CDR3 is given with its conserved first and last residue. D genes are given only for firm matches. Expanded clones get a size class; other rows say once, few or many, or leave the size out.

clone size	D gene	J gene	V gene	CDR3 protein	CDR3 DNA
.	.	TRBJ1-5	TRBV28	CASSFRGELGQPQHF	TGTGCCAGCAGTTTCCGGGGCGAGTTAGGCCAGCCCCAGCATTTT
.	.	TRBJ2-5	TRBV6-5	CASSLVAAKETQYF	TGTGCCAGCAGCCTGGTGGCAGCAAAAGAGACCCAGTACTTC
.	.	TRBJ2-1	TRBV11-2	CASSPTTSNEQFF	TGTGCCAGCAGCCCCACGACATCCAATGAGCAGTTCTTC
once	.	TRBJ2-5	TRBV5-6	CASRGGWRSQETQYF	TGTGCCAGCAGGGGGGGCTGGCGCAGCCAAGAGACCCAGTACTTC
.	.	TRBJ1-1	TRBV19	CASTPWSGPTIMNTEAFF	TGTGCCAGTACCCCTTGGTCCGGGCCTACTATTATGAACACTGAAGCTTTCTTT
.	TRBD2	TRBJ2-1	TRBV7-2	CASSLGLAGSANEQFF	TGTGCCAGCAGCTTAGGACTAGCGGGAAGCGCCAATGAGCAGTTCTTC
.	.	TRBJ2-5	TRBV18	CASSRTETPQETQYF	TGTGCCAGCTCCCGGACGGAAACCCCCCAAGAGACCCAGTACTTC
.	TRBD1	TRBJ1-4	TRBV19	CASAGQGYQEKLFF	TGTGCCAGCGCTGGACAGGGGTATCAGGAAAAACTGTTTTTT
once	.	TRBJ2-7	TRBV5-1	CASRSGFYEQYF	TGCGCCAGCCGCTCAGGGTTTTACGAGCAGTACTTC
.	.	TRBJ2-7	TRBV5-4	CASSLTGNPASYEQYF	TGTGCCAGCAGCTTGACAGGTAACCCCGCCTCCTACGAGCAGTACTTC
once	.	TRBJ2-2	TRBV25-1	CASSERTGELFF	TGTGCCAGCAGTGAGAGGACCGGGGAGCTGTTTTTT
.	.	TRBJ2-7	TRBV6-5	CATRTSSEQYF	TGTGCCACCCGGACGAGCAGCGAGCAGTACTTC
.	TRBD2	TRBJ2-3	TRBV9	CASSPRVAGGSDTQYF	TGTGCCAGCAGCCCCAGGGTAGCGGGAGGATCAGATACGCAGTATTTT
.	.	TRBJ2-1	TRBV7-3	CASSLAKGNEQFF	TGTGCCAGCAGCTTAGCCAAGGGGAATGAGCAGTTCTTC
once	.	TRBJ1-1	TRBV6-6	CASSYGRAGSPEAFF	TGTGCCAGCAGTTATGGTAGGGCGGGATCTCCTGAAGCTTTCTTT
.	.	TRBJ2-1	TRBV9	CASSVDRSYNEQFF	TGTGCCAGCAGCGTAGATAGATCCTACAATGAGCAGTTCTTC
few	.	TRBJ1-1	TRBV2	CASSELPAGPGTEAFF	TGTGCCAGCAGTGAACTCCCGGCAGGGCCGGGCACTGAAGCTTTCTTT
.	.	TRBJ1-1	TRBV14	CASSPRSHRGTEAFF	TGTGCCAGCAGCCCACGATCCCACCGGGGCACTGAAGCTTTCTTT
.	TRBD2	TRBJ2-7	TRBV6-1	CASSEGLAGIGYEQYF	TGTGCCAGCAGTGAAGGACTAGCGGGCATAGGTTACGAGCAGTACTTC
.	TRBD2	TRBJ2-5	TRBV5-4	CASSLSGRGETQYF	TGTGCCAGCAGCCTGAGCGGGAGAGGGGAGACCCAGTACTTC
.	TRBD1	TRBJ1-1	TRBV28	CASIERGTGSPEAFF	TGTGCCAGCATCGAGAGGGGGACAGGGTCTCCTGAAGCTTTCTTT
once	.	TRBJ1-2	TRBV19	CASTPGTGGSYGYTF	TGTGCCAGTACCCCCGGGACGGGGGGGAGCTATGGCTACACCTTC
.	TRBD2	TRBJ2-1	TRBV15	CATSRVPRRVAGASYNEQFF	TGTGCCACCAGCAGAGTCCCGCGCCGGGTAGCGGGAGCATCCTACAATGAGCAGTTCTTC
.	TRBD2	TRBJ2-7	TRBV5-5	CASSLASGRALRDEQYF	TGTGCCAGCAGCTTGGCTAGCGGGAGGGCTCTACGGGACGAGCAGTACTTC
.	TRBD2	TRBJ2-7	TRBV30	CAWSPSGVYEQYF	TGTGCCTGGAGTCCTAGCGGCGTCTACGAGCAGTACTTC
once	.	TRBJ1-5	TRBV5-1	CASSPNGNSNQPQHF	TGCGCCAGCAGCCCGAACGGTAATAGCAATCAGCCCCAGCATTTT
.	.	TRBJ1-4	TRBV6-5	CASSRSTWAREKLFF	TGTGCCAGCAGTCGGAGTACTTGGGCCCGGGAAAAACTGTTTTTT
.	.	TRBJ2-7	TRBV18	CASSPQLENTEQYF	TGTGCCAGCTCACCACAGCTGGAGAACACCGAGCAGTACTTC
.	.	TRBJ2-6	TRBV28	CASSFPWGSGANVLTF	TGTGCCAGCAGCTTCCCCTGGGGCTCTGGGGCCAACGTCCTGACTTTC
.	.	TRBJ1-2	TRBV5-6	CASSLRAGAYGYTF	TGTGCCAGCAGCTTGAGGGCAGGCGCGTATGGCTACACCTTC
few	.	TRBJ2-7	TRBV10-3	CAISESGYEQYF	TGTGCCATCAGTGAGTCGGGCTACGAGCAGTACTTC
.	.	TRBJ2-1	TRBV4-1	CASSQMMTYNEQFF	TGCGCCAGCAGCCAAATGATGACCTACAATGAGCAGTTCTTC
.	.	TRBJ2-5	TRBV11-2	CASSLPGGETQYF	TGTGCCAGCAGCCTACCGGGTGGAGAGACCCAGTACTTC
.	.	TRBJ2-1	TRBV18	CASSQLAYEQFF	TGTGCCAGCTCACAACTAGCTTATGAGCAGTTCTTC
.	.	TRBJ2-5	TRBV7-9	CASTNNRGGETQYF	TGTGCCAGCACCAATAACAGGGGAGGAGAGACCCAGTACTTC
few	.	TRBJ1-5	TRBV19	CASTSVRGGNQPQHF	TGTGCCAGTACAAGTGTTAGGGGAGGCAATCAGCCCCAGCATTTT